This T cell receptor (beta chain) was profiled in a study of blood T cell repertoires in COVID-19. Across the whole study: Specimens from acute and convalescent COVID-19 originated in the United States, Italy and Spain. T cells, B-cell-depleted T cells, or PBMCs provided the cDNA or gDNA that served as material.

Produced via immunoSEQ multiplex PCR; TCRdb's table is partial and in-frame only. The sample lists fewer than 300,000 clones; more than 85% were seen once. The CDR3 is 12 amino acids. Trimming left V 4 bases short and J 8 bases short, with 11 bases between. Germline V gives CDR1 SGHAT, CDR2 FQNNGV. This TCR was sampled from a young man with acute or convalescent COVID-19. Sequencing was done on a sample of peripheral blood. This chain uses TRBV11-2 with TRBJ1-2, with TRBD1 as a possible D gene (6 bases). This CDR3 is CASSSTGYGYTF. The CDR3 DNA reads TGTGCCAGCAGCTCAACAGGGTACGGCTACACCTTC.